This record covers a single TCR beta chain. This receptor's antigen is unknown. No per-base quality is available; no much larger clone lies one base away. Genomic DNA was isolated from the sorted cells so that the TCRbeta CDR3 region could be sequenced. The immunoSEQ Assay was used for sequencing of TCRbeta CDR3 regions. TCRdb's version of the immuneACCESS table is confined to in-frame rearrangements and falls short of the full clone set. An unresolved V gene accounts for under half of the shortfall where checked; the remainder is of unknown origin. The sample table contains 75,000 to 100,000 clones; only one count was recorded for roughly nine tenths of them. The ten most abundant clones make up around 0.32% of the sample. This specimen comes from a study of OX40 agonist ivuxolimab in advanced cancers. The study in broad terms: Ivuxolimab was an agonistic, fully human IgG2 monoclonal antibody directed against OX40 (CD134), a costimulatory receptor. Intravenous ivuxolimab was administered to patients every 2 weeks at six dose levels: 0.01, 0.1, 0.3, 1.5, 3 and 10 mg/kg. Among the roughly 52 dose-escalation patients, around 20 had hepatocellular carcinoma, 15 or so melanoma, 9 renal cell carcinoma and 9 head and neck cancer. The dose-escalation cohort was approximately 83% male with a mean age of about 58 years, ranging from about 20 to 85. Patients were allowed to have had prior anti-PD-1, anti-PD-L1 or anti-CTLA-4 therapy, and approximately 43% of the dose-escalation patients had previously received checkpoint inhibitors. Partial responses occurred in three dose-escalation patients, of whom one had hepatocellular carcinoma and two had cutaneous melanoma. The point of sequencing TCRbeta in the periphery was to test whether ivuxolimab changed TCR sequence diversity and drove clonal T-cell expansion. The paper covers the monotherapy dose-escalation part of the phase I ivuxolimab trial, which included N = 52 patients. What the work shows at the level of the full study, not this receptor alone: The antigen specificity of the clonally expanded peripheral T cells was not determined. After ivuxolimab, more expanded clones were found on average in CD8+ T cells than in CD4+ T cells. At doses of 0.1 to 3.0 mg/kg, clonal expansion of both CD4+ and CD8+ blood T cells was observed from baseline to week 6. In the 0.1-3.0 mg/kg groups, partial responders had among the lowest normalized peripheral clonal expansion, particularly in CD8+ T cells. Low levels of normalized T-cell clonal expansion were also seen in some patients who did not respond.

The trial excluded patients who had a history of autoimmune disease or were on systemic immunosuppression. Peripheral blood for TCR sequencing was collected from all dose cohorts at baseline, on cycle 4 day 1, and on cycle 7 day 1. The samples were drawn from a first-in-human, open-label, multicenter phase I dose-escalation trial of ivuxolimab. Adults with locally advanced or metastatic melanoma, renal cell carcinoma, hepatocellular carcinoma or head and neck squamous cell carcinoma were enrolled in the trial. Before TCR sequencing, CD4+ and CD8+ T cells were separately sorted from peripheral blood. Reading the germline V gene gives CDR1 MNHNS and CDR2 SASEGT. From cysteine to phenylalanine, the CDR3 is 12 amino acids long. The read is trimmed to its CDR3 DNA, 36 bases read in frame from base 1. V sheds 8 bases and J sheds 8 bases, leaving 15 bases between their ends.

This sequence was found in an adult with an advanced solid tumor such as melanoma, head and neck, liver or kidney cancer. The specimen comprised CD4+ or CD8+ T cells sorted from blood, sampled in a trial of the OX40 agonist ivuxolimab. This sequence uses TRBV6-1 and TRBJ1-2, with TRBD1 perhaps the D gene, on 5 matching bases. The nucleotide sequence is given as TGTGCCAGCGGGGACGTAGCTGAGGGCTACACCTTC. The encoded protein is CASGDVAEGYTF.